What follows are 3 T cell receptor beta chains derived from one specimen sequenced in a study of blood T cells in healthy people across ages. Together with a sample-barcoded 5' primer, a J-beta primer mix was included in a second PCR lasting about 6 to 11 cycles. Using its own MiXCR run on the 5' RACE reads, TCRdb lists one record per CDR3 protein. Of over 300,000 distinct CDR3 sequences listed, 52% were seen once; the top ten hold 45% to 55%. Source material: blood. All receptors come from a man between 60 and 75 years old in good health.

Comment on this clonotype: The CDR3 end shows no conserved phenylalanine or tryptophan, and so a read error is likely. V is TRBV9 and J is TRBJ2-1; TRBD2 matches at 7 bases. The germline gives CDR1 SGDLS, CDR2 YYNGEE. V trimming: 3 bases; J trimming: 3 bases; junction bases outside the gene matches: 9. The CDR3 extends over 16 amino acids. The DNA for the CDR3 is TGTGCCAGCAGCGAGCACACTAGCGTGAGCTACAATGAGCAGTTCTTA. It specifies CASSEHTSVSYNEQFL.

This rearrangement joins TRBV2 to TRBJ2-1, with TRBD2 matching 9 bases. V lost 10 bases and J lost 3; bases outside the gene matches: 10. The CDR3 is made up of 15 amino acids. The V gene's germline CDR1 is SNHLY and CDR2 FYNNEI. This chain's CDR3 is CANSGGSGSYNEQFF. DNA for the CDR3: TGTGCCAACAGCGGGGGGAGCGGGAGCTACAATGAGCAGTTCTTC.

This sequence joins TRBV7-2 and TRBJ2-3; D tentatively reads TRBD1 or TRBD2 (7 bases each). Germline V gene sequence: CDR1 SGHTA, CDR2 FQGNSA. CDR3 length: 16 amino acids. The ends were cut back, 0 bases at V and 4 bases at J, with 14 bases in the middle. The chain's CDR3 is CASSLARTRGPDTQYF. In DNA form, the CDR3 reads TGTGCCAGCAGCTTAGCCCGGACTAGGGGGCCAGATACGCAGTATTTT.